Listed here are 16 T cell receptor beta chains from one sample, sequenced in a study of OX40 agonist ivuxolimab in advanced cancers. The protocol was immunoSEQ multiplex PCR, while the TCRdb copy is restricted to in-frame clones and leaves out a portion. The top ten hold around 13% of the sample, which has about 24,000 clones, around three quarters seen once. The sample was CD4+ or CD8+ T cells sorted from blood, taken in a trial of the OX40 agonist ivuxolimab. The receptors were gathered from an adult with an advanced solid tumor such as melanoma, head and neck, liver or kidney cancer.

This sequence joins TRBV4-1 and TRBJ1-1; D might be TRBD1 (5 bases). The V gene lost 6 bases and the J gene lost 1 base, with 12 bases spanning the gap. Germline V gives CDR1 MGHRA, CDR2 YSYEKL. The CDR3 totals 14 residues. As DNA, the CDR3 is TGCGCCAGCAGGGATCAGGGCAAGAACACTGAAGCTTTCTTT. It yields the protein CASRDQGKNTEAFF.

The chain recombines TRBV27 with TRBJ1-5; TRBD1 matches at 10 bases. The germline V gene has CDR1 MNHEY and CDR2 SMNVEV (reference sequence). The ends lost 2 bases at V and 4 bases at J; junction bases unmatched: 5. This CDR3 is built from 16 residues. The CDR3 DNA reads TGTGCCAGCAGTTTAGGGACAGGGGTAGGAAATCAGCCCCAGCATTTT. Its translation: CASSLGTGVGNQPQHF.

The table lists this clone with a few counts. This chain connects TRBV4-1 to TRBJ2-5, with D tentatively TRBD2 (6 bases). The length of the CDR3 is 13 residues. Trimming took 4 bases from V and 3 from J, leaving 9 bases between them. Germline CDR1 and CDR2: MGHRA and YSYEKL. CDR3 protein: CASSPGGKETQYF. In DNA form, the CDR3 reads TGCGCCAGCAGCCCCGGGGGTAAAGAGACCCAGTACTTC.

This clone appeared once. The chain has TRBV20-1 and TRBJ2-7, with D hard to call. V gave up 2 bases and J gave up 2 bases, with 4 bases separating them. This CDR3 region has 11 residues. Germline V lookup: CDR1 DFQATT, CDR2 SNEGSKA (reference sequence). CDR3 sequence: CSARQAYEQYF. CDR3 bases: TGCAGTGCTAGACAGGCCTACGAGCAGTACTTC.

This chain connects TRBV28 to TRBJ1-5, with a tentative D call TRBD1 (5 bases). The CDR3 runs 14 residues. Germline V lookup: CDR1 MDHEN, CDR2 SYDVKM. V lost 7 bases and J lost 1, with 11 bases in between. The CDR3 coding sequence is TGTGCCAGCACCCGGGACGGCAGCAATCAGCCCCAGCATTTT. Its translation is CASTRDGSNQPQHF.

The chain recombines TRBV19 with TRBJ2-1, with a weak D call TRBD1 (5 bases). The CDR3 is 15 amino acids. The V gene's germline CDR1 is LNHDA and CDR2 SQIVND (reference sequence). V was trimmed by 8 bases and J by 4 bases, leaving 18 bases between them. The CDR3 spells CASSTDSQRYNEQFF. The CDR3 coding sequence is TGTGCCAGTTCGACCGACAGCCAGCGTTACAATGAGCAGTTCTTC.

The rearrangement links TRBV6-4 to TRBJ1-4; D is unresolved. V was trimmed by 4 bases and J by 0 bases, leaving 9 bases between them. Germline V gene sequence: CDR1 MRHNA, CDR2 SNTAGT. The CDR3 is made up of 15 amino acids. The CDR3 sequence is CASSVDGATNEKLFF. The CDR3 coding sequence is TGTGCCAGCAGTGTGGACGGCGCAACTAATGAAAAACTGTTTTTT.

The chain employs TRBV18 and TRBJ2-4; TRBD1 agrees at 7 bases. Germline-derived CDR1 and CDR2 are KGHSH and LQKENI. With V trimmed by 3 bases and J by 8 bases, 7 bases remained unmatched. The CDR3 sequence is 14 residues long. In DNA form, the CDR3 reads TGTGCCAGCTCACCGGGACAGCCAAGGGACATTCAGTACTTC. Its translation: CASSPGQPRDIQYF.

The CDR3 sequence: CASSRLAGGPNEQFF. The CDR3 nucleotides read TGTGCCAGCAGTAGACTAGCGGGGGGGCCTAATGAGCAGTTCTTC. The rearrangement uses TRBV2 and TRBJ2-1; TRBD2 agrees at 14 bases. Germline V gives CDR1 SNHLY, CDR2 FYNNEI. This CDR3 has 15 amino acids. V dropped 5 bases and J dropped 7; count of bases not matched to a gene: 4. Full variable domain (missing parts from reference TRBV2 and TRBJ2-1): EPEVTQTPSHQVTQMGQEVILRCVPISNHLYFYWYRQILGQKVEFLVSFYNNEISEKSEIFDDQFSVERPDGSNFTLKIRSTKLEDSAMYFCASSRLAGGPNEQFFGPGTRLTVL.

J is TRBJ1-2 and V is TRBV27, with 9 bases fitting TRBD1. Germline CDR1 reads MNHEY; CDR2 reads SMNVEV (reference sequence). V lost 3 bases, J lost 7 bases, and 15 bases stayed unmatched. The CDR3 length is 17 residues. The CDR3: CASSFGQGNVGLSGYTF. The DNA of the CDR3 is TGTGCCAGCAGTTTCGGACAGGGGAATGTGGGGTTATCTGGCTACACCTTC.

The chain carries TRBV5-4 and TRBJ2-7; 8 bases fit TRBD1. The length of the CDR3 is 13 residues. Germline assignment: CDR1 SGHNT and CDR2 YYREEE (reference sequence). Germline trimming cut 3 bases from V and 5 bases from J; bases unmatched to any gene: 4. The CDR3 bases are TGTGCCAGCAGCTGGGTGGGACAGGACGAGCAGTACTTC. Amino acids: CASSWVGQDEQYF.

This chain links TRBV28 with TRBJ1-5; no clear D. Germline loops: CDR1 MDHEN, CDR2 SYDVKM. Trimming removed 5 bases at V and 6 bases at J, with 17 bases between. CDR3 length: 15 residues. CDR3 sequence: CASSPPGLRGQPQHF. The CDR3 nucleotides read TGTGCCAGCAGTCCCCCCGGTCTACGGGGTCAGCCCCAGCATTTT.

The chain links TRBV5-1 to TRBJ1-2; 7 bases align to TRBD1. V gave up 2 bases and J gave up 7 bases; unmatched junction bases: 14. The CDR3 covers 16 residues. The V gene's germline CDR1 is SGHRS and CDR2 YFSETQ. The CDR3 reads CASSFGRGQRRGGYTF. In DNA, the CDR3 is TGCGCCAGCAGCTTCGGCCGGGGACAGCGTCGCGGTGGCTACACCTTC. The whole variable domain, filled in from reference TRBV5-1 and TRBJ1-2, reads KAGVTQTPRYLIKTRGQQVTLSCSPISGHRSVSWYQQTPGQGLQFLFEYFSETQRNKGNFPGRFSGRQFSNSRSEMNVSTLELGDSALYLCASSFGRGQRRGGYTFGSGTRLTVV.

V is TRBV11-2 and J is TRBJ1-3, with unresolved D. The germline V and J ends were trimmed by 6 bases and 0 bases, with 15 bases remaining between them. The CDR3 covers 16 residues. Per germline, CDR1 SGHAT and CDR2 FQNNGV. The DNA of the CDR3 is TGTGCCAGCAGTCAGGCGGTTTCGACCTCTGGAAACACCATATATTTT. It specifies CASSQAVSTSGNTIYF. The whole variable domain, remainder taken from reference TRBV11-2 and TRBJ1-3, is EAGVAQSPRYKIIEKRQSVAFWCNPISGHATLYWYQQILGQGPKLLIQFQNNGVVDDSQLPKDRFSAERLKGVDSTLKIQPAKLEDSAVYLCASSQAVSTSGNTIYFGEGSWLTVV.

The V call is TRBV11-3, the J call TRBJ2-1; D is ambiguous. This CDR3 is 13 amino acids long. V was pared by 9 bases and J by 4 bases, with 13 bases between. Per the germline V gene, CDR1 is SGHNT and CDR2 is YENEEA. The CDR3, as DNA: TGTGCCAGTGCTTCTGGACGATACAATGAGCAGTTCTTC. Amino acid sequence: CASASGRYNEQFF.

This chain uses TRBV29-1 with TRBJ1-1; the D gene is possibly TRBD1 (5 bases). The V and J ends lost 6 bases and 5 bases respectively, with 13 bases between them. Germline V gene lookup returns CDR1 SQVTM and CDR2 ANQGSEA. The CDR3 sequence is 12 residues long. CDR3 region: CSVGREGTEAFF. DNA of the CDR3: TGCAGCGTCGGCAGGGAAGGGACTGAAGCTTTCTTT. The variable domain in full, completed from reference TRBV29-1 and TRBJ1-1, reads SAVISQKPSRDICQRGTSLTIQCQVDSQVTMMFWYRQQPGQSLTLIATANQGSEATYESGFVIDKFPISRPNLTFSTLTVSNMSPEDSSIYLCSVGREGTEAFFGQGTRLTVV.